What follows are 14 T cell receptor beta chains derived from one specimen sequenced in a study of vaccination and CD4 T cells after COVID-19. The antigens for these receptors are not known. Treatment here: roughly 11-day PBMC culture with coronavirus spike peptide pools or control peptides (ViraFEST assay). The Oncomine TCR Beta short-read assay generated sequence data from the DNA of cultured CD4+ T cells. Via MiXCR, TCRdb re-called the PCR reads, giving one row per CDR3 protein. The sample lists 4,400 or so distinct CDR3 sequences; under 25% were seen once. Sequencing was performed on CD4+ T cells from blood, cultured in vitro. These receptors came from a human donor who had recovered from COVID-19.

This clonotype was found a few times. The chain joins TRBV19 to TRBJ1-2, with D unresolved. The germline CDR1 and CDR2 sequences are LNHDA and SQIVND (reference sequence). The ends were cut back, 4 bases at V and 5 bases at J, with 17 bases in the middle. This CDR3 has 15 residues. The CDR3 DNA reads TGTGCCAGTAGTAGGCTGGAAAGTGTGGGATATGGCTACACCTTC. Translated: CASSRLESVGYGYTF.

The chain has TRBV12-5 and TRBJ1-5; D might be TRBD1 (6 bases). Germline values: CDR1 LGHNT, CDR2 FRNRAP. Trimming took 2 bases from V and 7 from J, leaving 9 bases between them. The length of the CDR3 is 13 residues. Here the CDR3 DNA reads TGTGCTAGTGGTTTGACAGGGTGGCAGCCCCAGCATTTT. Translated: CASGLTGWQPQHF.

This chain uses TRBV2 with TRBJ2-5; D may be TRBD2 (6 bases). The V gene lost 1 base and the J gene lost 7 bases, with 13 bases spanning the gap. Germline CDR1 and CDR2: SNHLY and FYNNEI. The CDR3 totals 14 residues. The CDR3 coding sequence is TGTGCCAGCAGTGAAGGAGGGCCAGCGGGGACCCAGTACTTC. Its translation is CASSEGGPAGTQYF.

Worth noting for this clonotype: The junction departs from germline at one end; a sequencing error may be responsible. The chain recombines TRBV7-2 with TRBJ2-7; D unresolved. The CDR3 runs to 11 residues. Germline V lookup: CDR1 SGHTA, CDR2 FQGNSA. The CDR3 coding sequence is TGTGCCAACAGCCTCGTGTACGAGCAGTACTTC. Translating gives CANSLVYEQYF. The whole variable domain, remainder taken from reference TRBV7-2 and TRBJ2-7, is GAGVSQSPSNKVTEKGKDVELRCDPISGHTALYWYRQSLGQGLEFLIYFQGNSAPDKSGLPSDRFSAERTGGSVSTLTIQRTQQEDSAVYLCANSLVYEQYFGPGTRLTVT.

This clonotype is labeled medium-sized. The chain uses TRBV6-5 and TRBJ1-5, with unresolved D. In germline, CDR1 is MNHEY, CDR2 SVGAGI. CDR3 length: 12 residues. The ends were cut back, 2 bases at V and 6 bases at J, with 5 bases in the middle. The CDR3: CASSYVGQPQHF. DNA of the CDR3: TGTGCCAGCAGTTACGTGGGTCAGCCCCAGCATTTT.

J is TRBJ2-1 and V is TRBV19; D unresolved. Germline CDR1 is LNHDA and CDR2 is SQIVND (reference sequence). V was clipped by 5 bases and J by 7 bases, with 6 bases between them. The CDR3 spans 11 residues. DNA of the CDR3: TGTGCCAGTAGTTCGCGTAATGAGCAGTTCTTC. Translating gives CASSSRNEQFF.

In its sample, this clonotype is medium-sized (0.01 to 0.1%). The chain combines TRBV6-2 or TRBV6-3 with TRBJ1-1; no clear D. CDR1 MNHEY and CDR2 SVGEGT come from the germline V gene. The V gene lost 8 bases and the J gene lost 2 bases, with 15 bases spanning the gap. This CDR3 has 14 amino acids. CDR3 protein: CASAHGNQNTEAFF. The CDR3 nucleotides read TGTGCCAGCGCCCATGGGAATCAAAACACTGAAGCTTTCTTT.

This clonotype was seen a handful of times. This chain links TRBV19 with TRBJ1-5; D not certain. There are 14 residues in the CDR3. Germline loops: CDR1 LNHDA, CDR2 SQIVND (reference sequence). V was pared by 1 base and J by 4 bases, with 8 bases between. This CDR3 is CASSIGDTNQPQHF. The CDR3 DNA sequence: TGTGCCAGTAGTATAGGAGACACTAATCAGCCCCAGCATTTT.

This clonotype was counted a few times. The V call is TRBV19, the J call TRBJ1-1; D possibly corresponds to TRBD1 (6 bases). Germline CDR1 and CDR2: LNHDA and SQIVND (reference sequence). CDR3 length equals 15 residues. With 6 bases removed from V and 5 bases from J, the gap between germline ends came to 19 bases. The CDR3 sequence is CASRTPGGRVTEAFF. The CDR3 DNA is TGTGCCAGTAGGACTCCTGGGGGGCGCGTAACTGAAGCTTTCTTT.

This rearrangement joins TRBV10-3 to TRBJ2-1; 12 nucleotides line up with TRBD2. Germline V CDR1 and CDR2: ENHRY, SYGVKD. CDR3 length: 16 residues. The V segment lost 4 bases and the J segment 3 bases; nucleotides outside the gene matches: 4. This CDR3 is CAISGLAGGIYNEQFF. The DNA for the CDR3 is TGTGCCATCAGTGGGCTAGCGGGGGGGATCTACAATGAGCAGTTCTTC.

V is TRBV2 and J is TRBJ2-1; the D gene is possibly TRBD1 (6 bases). The CDR3 totals 13 residues. The germline V gene has CDR1 SNHLY and CDR2 FYNNEI. Trimming removed 8 bases at V and 3 bases at J, with 11 bases between. Here the CDR3 reads CASRNRVYNEQFF. The DNA of the CDR3 is TGTGCCAGCCGAAACAGGGTCTACAATGAGCAGTTCTTC.

CDR3 bases: TGTGCCAGCACCCGAGACAGGCCTCTAAGCTCTGGGGCCAACGTCCTGACTTTC. The encoded protein is CASTRDRPLSSGANVLTF. The chain recombines TRBV7-8 with TRBJ2-6; D is perhaps TRBD1 (6 bases). Trimming shortened V by 7 bases and J by 0 bases, and 19 bases separated the two germline ends. This CDR3 contains 18 residues. The V gene's germline CDR1 is SGHVS and CDR2 FQNEAQ.

Sample share makes this clonotype medium-sized. The chain couples TRBV12-3 or TRBV12-4 to TRBJ2-5, with D perhaps matching TRBD1 (5 bases). The CDR3 runs 11 residues. Trimming took off 6 bases at V and 7 bases at J, with 9 bases between the two ends. The CDR3 DNA is TGTGCCAGCAGAAATACAGGGACCCAGTACTTC. Translation gives CASRNTGTQYF.

This clonotype is labeled as medium-sized. V usage is TRBV20-1 and J usage is TRBJ1-2; perhaps TRBD1 as D (5 bases). The CDR3 spans 16 residues. The germline V gene has CDR1 DFQATT and CDR2 SNEGSKA (reference sequence). V was clipped by 0 bases and J by 4 bases, with 18 bases between them. CDR3 coding DNA: TGCAGTGCTAGAGATAACCGGGACTATATTCGCTATGGCTACACCTTC. It translates to CSARDNRDYIRYGYTF.